This T cell receptor (beta chain) was recorded in a study of cytomegalovirus exposure and HLA in healthy donors. This clone appeared a few times. Its specificity is not known. General study findings and limits: Rarity held for most TCR sequences, but there were some public TCRs that occurred in many donors. The authors judged a highly shared variant cluster likely a sequencing artifact.

This PCR relied on a set of 60 Vbeta primers and 13 Jbeta primers. As processed by the authors: Unique TCR beta chains numbered about 72 million in a later analysis, with roughly 11 million shared. Sequencing used immunoSEQ multiplex PCR; TCRdb keeps in-frame clones, though not all of them. Clone size and V and J calls were adopted from that table, with D and trimming inferred from the DNA. The data contain more than 85,000 clones, around 15% of them singletons. This sequence was found in a female donor in good health and CMV-seronegative. Sequencing input: PBMCs.

The CDR3 region has the DNA TGTGCCAGTAGTTCCCCGGGACAGGGTTCCTACGAGCAGTACTTC. Its translation: CASSSPGQGSYEQYF. The chain joins TRBV19 to TRBJ2-7; 9 nucleotides agree with TRBD1. Trimming removed 5 bases from V and 1 base from J; junction bases left unmatched: 6. The CDR3 is 15 amino acids. The germline V gene encodes CDR1 LNHDA and CDR2 SQIVND (reference sequence).